This T cell receptor (beta chain) derives from a study of shared clonotypes between healthy human individuals. Notes on the study in general: Clonotypes shared by all four donors outscored non-shared clonotypes in generation probability. As a rule, naive subsets had a larger estimated richness than memory subsets. Sampling included only blood; tissue repertoires likely differ.

Sorted-subset replicate PCR reactions contained roughly 200 ng DNA, corresponding to around 30,000 T cell genomes. The table came from immunoSEQ multiplex PCR; TCRdb's copy has only in-frame clones and leaves some out. The sample has 740,000 or so clones; about 80% are singletons. Points on this clone: Its specificity is not known.

CDR1 is MNHEY and CDR2 is SMNVEV in the germline V gene (reference sequence). Trimming shortened V by 3 bases and J by 3 bases, and 17 bases separated the two germline ends. CDR3 length: 17 residues. This clonotype was sampled from a woman aged 25 to 39 in good health. Sequenced sample: memory CD4+ T cells sorted from blood. Stated subset: CD45RA-negative fraction. The chain combines TRBV27 with TRBJ2-2; TRBD1 or TRBD2 may be the D gene (5 bases each). The CDR3: CASSFWGRMKDTGELFF. The CDR3 nucleotides are TGTGCCAGCAGTTTCTGGGGACGGATGAAGGACACCGGGGAGCTGTTTTTT.